Reported below is one T cell receptor beta chain. In the original analysis: By means of reference gene primer amplification, nucleated cell counts were estimated. Assay used: immunoSEQ multiplex PCR; TCRdb lists only in-frame clones, some missing. The V and J calls and clone size were taken over from that table, and D and trimming were inferred from the DNA. The data contain tens of thousands of clones, around four fifths of them singletons. The data stem from a study of blood T cell repertoires in COVID-19. Study at large: Italy, Spain and the United States were the sources of the convalescent and acute COVID-19 samples. Nucleic acid was either cDNA or gDNA, and it came from T cells, B-cell-depleted T cells, or PBMCs.

V was clipped by 3 bases and J by 6 bases; unmatched bases: 5. This CDR3 is built from 15 residues. From germline, CDR1 is MNHEY and CDR2 SMNVEV (reference sequence). Source material: peripheral blood. J is TRBJ1-6 and V is TRBV27, with 7 bases identical to TRBD1. This TCR derives from a human donor in a cohort sampled during active COVID-19. CDR3 in amino acids: CASSLRGGSNSPLHF. Written as DNA, the CDR3 is TGTGCCAGCAGTTTGAGAGGGGGCAGTAATTCACCCCTCCACTTT.